Listed below are T cell receptor beta chains from one sample, sequenced in a study of blood T cell repertoires in COVID-19. TCRdb's copy holds only in-frame clones and misses some; the assay was immunoSEQ multiplex PCR. There are tens of thousands of clones in the sample; approximately 86% occur only once, and 1.2% lies in the top ten. Sequenced material: peripheral blood. The receptors come from a man aged 35-49 years with acute or convalescent COVID-19. The CDR3 runs from the conserved cysteine through the conserved F or W. The D gene is left open where the match is weak. Size tells how often a clone was seen (once, few, many) or the class of an expanded clone, and some rows leave it out.

>TRBD1|TRBV5-1|-|TRBJ2-1
CASSRLGTGVGDEQFF
TGCGCCAGCAGCCGCCTCGGGACAGGGGTTGGGGATGAGCAGTTCTTC
>TRBD1|TRBV27|-|TRBJ2-3
CASRRDLTGADTQYF
TGTGCCAGCAGACGAGATTTGACAGGGGCGGATACGCAGTATTTT
>TRBD1|TRBV7-8|once|TRBJ1-6
CASTKGQRNSPLHF
TGTGCCAGCACCAAGGGACAGCGGAATTCACCCCTCCACTTT
>-|TRBV20-1|-|TRBJ1-4
CSAKTGEKLFF
TGCAGTGCTAAAACAGGGGAAAAACTGTTTTTT
>-|TRBV6-2/TRBV6-3|few|TRBJ2-7
CASSYSTRVGLYEQYF
TGTGCCAGCAGTTACTCGACCAGGGTCGGTCTCTACGAGCAGTACTTC
>-|TRBV7-9|few|TRBJ1-1
CASSLGEGEAFF
TGTGCCAGCAGCTTAGGCGAGGGTGAAGCTTTCTTT
>-|TRBV3-1/TRBV3-2|-|TRBJ2-7
CASSQESDEQYF
TGTGCCAGCAGCCAAGAGAGTGACGAGCAGTACTTC
>-|TRBV27|-|TRBJ1-1
CASSTEGGRKAFF
TGTGCCAGCAGCACGGAGGGGGGGCGGAAAGCTTTCTTT
>-|TRBV11-2|-|TRBJ2-4
CASSSWGDLAKNIQYF
TGTGCCAGCAGCTCCTGGGGGGATCTAGCCAAAAACATTCAGTACTTC
>-|TRBV30|-|TRBJ1-4
CAWSRGTDEKLFF
TGTGCCTGGAGTAGGGGGACGGATGAAAAACTGTTTTTT
>-|TRBV6-5|-|TRBJ2-7
CASTEPIGPYEQYF
TGTGCCAGCACCGAGCCTATTGGGCCCTACGAGCAGTACTTC
>-|TRBV11-2|-|TRBJ1-6
CASSLADSPLHF
TGTGCCAGCAGCTTGGCCGATTCACCCCTCCACTTT
>-|TRBV9|-|TRBJ2-6
CASSVGTMGANVLTF
TGTGCCAGCAGCGTCGGGACAATGGGGGCCAACGTCCTGACTTTC
>-|TRBV11-3|-|TRBJ2-7
CASSLDRGSYEQYF
TGTGCCAGCAGCTTAGACAGGGGCTCCTACGAGCAGTACTTC
>TRBD1|TRBV5-5|-|TRBJ1-2
CASSLEGGQGNYGYTF
TGTGCCAGCAGCTTGGAAGGGGGACAGGGTAACTATGGCTACACCTTC
>-|TRBV5-5|-|TRBJ1-3
CASSLMPGVGNTIYF
TGTGCCAGCAGCTTGATGCCAGGGGTCGGAAACACCATATATTTT